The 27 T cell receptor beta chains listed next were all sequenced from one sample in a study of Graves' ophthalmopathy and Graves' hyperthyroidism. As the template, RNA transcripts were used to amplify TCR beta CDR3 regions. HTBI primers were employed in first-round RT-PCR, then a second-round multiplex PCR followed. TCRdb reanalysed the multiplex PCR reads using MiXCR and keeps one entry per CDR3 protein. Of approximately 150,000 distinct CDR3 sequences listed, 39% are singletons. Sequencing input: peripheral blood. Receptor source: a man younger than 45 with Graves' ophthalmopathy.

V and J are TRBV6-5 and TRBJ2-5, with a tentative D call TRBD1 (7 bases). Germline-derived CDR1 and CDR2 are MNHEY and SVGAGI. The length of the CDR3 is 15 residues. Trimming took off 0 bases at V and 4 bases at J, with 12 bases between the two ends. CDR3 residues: CASSYSQGGAETQYF. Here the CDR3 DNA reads TGTGCCAGCAGTTACTCGCAGGGGGGTGCAGAGACCCAGTACTTC.

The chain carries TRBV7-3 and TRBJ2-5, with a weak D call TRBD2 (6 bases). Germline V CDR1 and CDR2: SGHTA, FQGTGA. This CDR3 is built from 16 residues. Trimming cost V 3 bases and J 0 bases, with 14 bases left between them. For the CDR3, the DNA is TGTGCCAGCAGCTTGGTCCCTAGCGCCAACCAAGAGACCCAGTACTTC. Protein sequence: CASSLVPSANQETQYF. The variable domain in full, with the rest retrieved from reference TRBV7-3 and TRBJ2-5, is GAGVSQTPSNKVTEKGKYVELRCDPISGHTALYWYRQSLGQGPEFLIYFQGTGAADDSGLPNDRFFAVRPEGSVSTLKIQRTERGDSAVYLCASSLVPSANQETQYFGPGTRLLVL.

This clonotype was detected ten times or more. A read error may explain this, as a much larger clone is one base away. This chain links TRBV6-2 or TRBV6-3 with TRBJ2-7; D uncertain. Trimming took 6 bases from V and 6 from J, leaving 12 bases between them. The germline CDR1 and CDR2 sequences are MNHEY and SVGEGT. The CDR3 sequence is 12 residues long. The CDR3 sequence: CASSSTAPEQYF. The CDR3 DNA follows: TGTGCCAGCAGCTCCACAGCACCCGAGCAGTACTTC.

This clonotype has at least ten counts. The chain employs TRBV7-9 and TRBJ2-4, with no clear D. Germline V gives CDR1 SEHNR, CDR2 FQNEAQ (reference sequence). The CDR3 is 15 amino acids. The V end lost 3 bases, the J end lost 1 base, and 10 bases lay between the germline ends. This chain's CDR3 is CASSLVGRAKNIQYF. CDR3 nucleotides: TGTGCCAGCAGCTTGGTCGGGCGGGCCAAAAACATTCAGTACTTC.

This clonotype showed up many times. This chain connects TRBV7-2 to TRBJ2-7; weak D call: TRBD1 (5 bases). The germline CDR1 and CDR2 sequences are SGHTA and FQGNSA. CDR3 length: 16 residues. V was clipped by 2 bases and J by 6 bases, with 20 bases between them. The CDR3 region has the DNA TGTGCCAGCAGCTTATCTATTTGGAAGGGGCCTCGCGAGCAGTACTTC. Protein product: CASSLSIWKGPREQYF. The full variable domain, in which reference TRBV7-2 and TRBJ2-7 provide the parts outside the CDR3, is GAGVSQSPSNKVTEKGKDVELRCDPISGHTALYWYRQSLGQGLEFLIYFQGNSAPDKSGLPSDRFSAERTGGSVSTLTIQRTQQEDSAVYLCASSLSIWKGPREQYFGPGTRLTVT.

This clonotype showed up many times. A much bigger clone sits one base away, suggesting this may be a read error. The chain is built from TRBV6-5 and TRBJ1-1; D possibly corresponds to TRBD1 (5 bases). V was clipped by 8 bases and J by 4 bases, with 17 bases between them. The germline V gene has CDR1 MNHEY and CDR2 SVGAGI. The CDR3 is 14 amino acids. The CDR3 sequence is CASRPGHLSTEAFF. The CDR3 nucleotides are TGTGCCAGCCGCCCTGGACACTTGAGCACTGAAGCTTTCTTT.

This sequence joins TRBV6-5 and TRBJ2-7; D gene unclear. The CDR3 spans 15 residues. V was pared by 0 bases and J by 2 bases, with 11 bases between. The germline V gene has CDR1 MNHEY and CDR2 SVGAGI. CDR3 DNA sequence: TGTGCCAGCAGTTACTCCACCGGACGGACCTACGAGCAGTACTTC. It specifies CASSYSTGRTYEQYF.

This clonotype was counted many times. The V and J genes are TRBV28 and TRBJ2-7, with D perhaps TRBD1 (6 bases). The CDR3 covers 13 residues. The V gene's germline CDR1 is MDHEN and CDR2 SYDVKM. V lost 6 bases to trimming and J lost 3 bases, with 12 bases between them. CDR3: CASSPGQNYEQYF. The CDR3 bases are TGTGCCAGCAGCCCCGGACAGAACTACGAGCAGTACTTC. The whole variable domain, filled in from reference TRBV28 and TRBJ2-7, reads DVKVTQSSRYLVKRTGEKVFLECVQDMDHENMFWYRQDPGLGLRLIYFSYDVKMKEKGDIPEGYSVSREKKERFSLILESASTNQTSMYLCASSPGQNYEQYFGPGTRLTVT.

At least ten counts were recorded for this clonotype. CDR3 amino acids: CASSRLSYNSPLHF. The CDR3 DNA reads TGTGCCAGCAGTCGACTGTCCTATAATTCACCCCTCCACTTT. The chain combines TRBV6-5 with TRBJ1-6; D is unclear. The CDR3 is 14 residues long. V dropped 5 bases and J dropped 1 base, with 6 bases sitting between them. Germline loops: CDR1 MNHEY, CDR2 SVGAGI.

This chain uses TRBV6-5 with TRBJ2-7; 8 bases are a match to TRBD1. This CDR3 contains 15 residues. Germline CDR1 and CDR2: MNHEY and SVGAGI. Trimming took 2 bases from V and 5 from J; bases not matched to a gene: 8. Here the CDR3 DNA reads TGTGCCAGCAGTTACGCTGTCCAGGGGGCCAACGAGCAGTACTTC. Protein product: CASSYAVQGANEQYF.

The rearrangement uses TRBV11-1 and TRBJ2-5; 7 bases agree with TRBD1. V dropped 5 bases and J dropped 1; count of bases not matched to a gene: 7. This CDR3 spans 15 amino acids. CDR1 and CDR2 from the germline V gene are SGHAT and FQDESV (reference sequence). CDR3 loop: CASSTRGTPQETQYF. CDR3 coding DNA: TGTGCCAGCAGCACCAGGGGGACCCCCCAAGAGACCCAGTACTTC.

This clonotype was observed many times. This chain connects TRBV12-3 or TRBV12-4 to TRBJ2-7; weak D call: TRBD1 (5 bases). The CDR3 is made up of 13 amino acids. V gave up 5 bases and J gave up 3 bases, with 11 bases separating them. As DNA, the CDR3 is TGTGCCAGCAGTCAGAATCAGGGCTACGAGCAGTACTTC. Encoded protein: CASSQNQGYEQYF.

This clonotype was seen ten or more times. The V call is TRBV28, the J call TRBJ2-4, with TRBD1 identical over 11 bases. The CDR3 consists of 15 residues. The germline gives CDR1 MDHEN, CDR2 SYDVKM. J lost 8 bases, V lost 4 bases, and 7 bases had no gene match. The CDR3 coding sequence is TGTGCCAGCAGTTCAACCGGGACAGGGGGTGACATTCAGTACTTC. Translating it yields CASSSTGTGGDIQYF.

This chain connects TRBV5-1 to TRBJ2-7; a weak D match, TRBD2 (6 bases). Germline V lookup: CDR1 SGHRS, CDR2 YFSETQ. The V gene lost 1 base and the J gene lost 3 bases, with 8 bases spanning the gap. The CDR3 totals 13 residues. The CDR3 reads CASSLLTSYEQYF. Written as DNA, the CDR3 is TGCGCCAGCAGCTTGTTGACTAGCTACGAGCAGTACTTC.

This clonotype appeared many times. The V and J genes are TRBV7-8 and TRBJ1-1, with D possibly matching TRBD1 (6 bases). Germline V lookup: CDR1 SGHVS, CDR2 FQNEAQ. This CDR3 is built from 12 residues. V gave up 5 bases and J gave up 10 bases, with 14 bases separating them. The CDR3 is CASSPRTARAFF. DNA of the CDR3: TGTGCCAGCAGCCCCCGGACAGCCCGAGCTTTCTTT.

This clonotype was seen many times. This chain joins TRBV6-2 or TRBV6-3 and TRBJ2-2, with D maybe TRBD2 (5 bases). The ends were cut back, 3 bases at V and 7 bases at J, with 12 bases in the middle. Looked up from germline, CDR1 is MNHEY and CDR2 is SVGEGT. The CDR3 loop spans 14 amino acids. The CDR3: CASSYYLEGGELFF. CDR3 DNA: TGTGCCAGCAGTTATTACCTTGAGGGCGGGGAGCTGTTTTTT.

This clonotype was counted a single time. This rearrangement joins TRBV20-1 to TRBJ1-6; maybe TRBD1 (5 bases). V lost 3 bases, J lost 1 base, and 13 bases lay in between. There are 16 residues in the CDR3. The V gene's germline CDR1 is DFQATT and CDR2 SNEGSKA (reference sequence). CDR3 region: CSASTGGSSYNSPLHF. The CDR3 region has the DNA TGCAGTGCTAGTACGGGGGGATCATCCTATAATTCACCCCTCCACTTT.

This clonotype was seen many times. The CDR3, as DNA: TGTGCCAGCAGTACTATAGCCAAAAACATTCAGTACTTC. It translates to CASSTIAKNIQYF. This chain joins TRBV28 and TRBJ2-4; no clear D gene. Germline CDR1 MDHEN, CDR2 SYDVKM. The CDR3 is made up of 13 amino acids. Trimming pared 5 bases from V and 0 bases from J, leaving 5 bases between.

The CDR3 region has the DNA TGCAGTGCTGTGGATCTTTCGATGGACTATGGCTACACCTTC. It yields the protein CSAVDLSMDYGYTF. The chain employs TRBV20-1 and TRBJ1-2; no reliable D call. Germline CDR1 and CDR2: DFQATT and SNEGSKA (reference sequence). The ends were cut back, 5 bases at V and 3 bases at J, with 16 bases in the middle. The length of the CDR3 is 14 residues.

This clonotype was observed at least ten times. CDR3 region: CASSPRLNTEAFF. Written as DNA, the CDR3 is TGTGCCAGCAGCCCACGGCTGAACACTGAAGCTTTCTTT. The genes are TRBV6-5 and TRBJ1-1; no reliable D call. The V gene lost 6 bases and the J gene lost 0 bases, with 8 bases spanning the gap. CDR3 length: 13 residues. From germline, CDR1 is MNHEY and CDR2 SVGAGI.

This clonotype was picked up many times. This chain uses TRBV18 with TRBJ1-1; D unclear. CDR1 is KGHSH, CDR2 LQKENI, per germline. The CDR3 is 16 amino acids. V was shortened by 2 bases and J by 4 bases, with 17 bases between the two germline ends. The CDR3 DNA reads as TGTGCCAGCTCACCATTTTCCCCGAGGGTGGCCACTGAAGCTTTCTTT. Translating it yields CASSPFSPRVATEAFF.

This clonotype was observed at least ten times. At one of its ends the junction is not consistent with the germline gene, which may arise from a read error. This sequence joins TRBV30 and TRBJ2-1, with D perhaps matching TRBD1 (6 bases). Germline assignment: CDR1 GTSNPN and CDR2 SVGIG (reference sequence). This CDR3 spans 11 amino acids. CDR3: CAWSVQGPTIF. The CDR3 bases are TGTGCCTGGAGTGTACAGGGCCCCACTATCTTC.

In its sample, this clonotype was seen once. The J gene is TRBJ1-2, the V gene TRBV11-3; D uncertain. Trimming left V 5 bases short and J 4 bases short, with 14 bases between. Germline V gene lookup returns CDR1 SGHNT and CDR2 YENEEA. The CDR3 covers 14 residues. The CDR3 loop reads CASSPNLGSYGYTF. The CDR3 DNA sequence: TGTGCCAGCAGCCCAAACCTAGGCAGCTATGGCTACACCTTC. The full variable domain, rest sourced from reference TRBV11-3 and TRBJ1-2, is EAGVVQSPRYKIIEKKQPVAFWCNPISGHNTLYWYLQNLGQGPELLIRYENEEAVDDSQLPKDRFSAERLKGVDSTLKIQPAELGDSAVYLCASSPNLGSYGYTFGSGTRLTVV.

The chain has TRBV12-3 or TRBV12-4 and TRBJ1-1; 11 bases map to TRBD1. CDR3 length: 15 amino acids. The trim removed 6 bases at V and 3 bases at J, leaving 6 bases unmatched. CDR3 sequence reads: CASRCWDRGYTEAFF. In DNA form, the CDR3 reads TGTGCCAGCAGATGTTGGGACAGGGGGTACACTGAAGCTTTCTTT.

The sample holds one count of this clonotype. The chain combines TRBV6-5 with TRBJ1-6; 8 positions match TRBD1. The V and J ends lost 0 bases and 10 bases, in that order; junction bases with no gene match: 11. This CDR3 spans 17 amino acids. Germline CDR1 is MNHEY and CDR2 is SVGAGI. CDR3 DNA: TGTGCCAGCAGTTACTCGAGACCGCAGGGGGCTCTGTCACCCCTCCACTTT. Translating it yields CASSYSRPQGALSPLHF.

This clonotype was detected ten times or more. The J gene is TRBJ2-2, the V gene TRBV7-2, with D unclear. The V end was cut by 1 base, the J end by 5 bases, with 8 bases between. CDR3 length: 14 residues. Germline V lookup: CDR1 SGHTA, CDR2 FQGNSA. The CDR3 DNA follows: TGTGCCAGCAGCTTAGAGTTCTCTACCGGGGAGCTGTTTTTT. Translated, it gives CASSLEFSTGELFF. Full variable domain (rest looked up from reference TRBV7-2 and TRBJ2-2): GAGVSQSPSNKVTEKGKDVELRCDPISGHTALYWYRQSLGQGLEFLIYFQGNSAPDKSGLPSDRFSAERTGGSVSTLTIQRTQQEDSAVYLCASSLEFSTGELFFGEGSRLTVL.

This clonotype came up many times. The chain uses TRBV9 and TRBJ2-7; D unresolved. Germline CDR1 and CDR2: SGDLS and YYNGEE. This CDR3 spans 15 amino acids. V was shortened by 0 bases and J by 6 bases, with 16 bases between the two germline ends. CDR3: CASSVGDVGWREQYF. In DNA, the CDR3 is TGTGCCAGCAGCGTAGGTGATGTGGGATGGCGCGAGCAGTACTTC.